This TCR beta chain was observed in a study of monozygotic twins with cystic fibrosis. TCRdb keeps only in-frame clones here, not all; method: immunoSEQ multiplex PCR. The data show some 33,000 clones, about 93% seen once. V was pared by 4 bases and J by 3 bases, with 10 bases between. Looked up from germline, CDR1 is SGHDT and CDR2 is YYEEEE. This CDR3 has 13 amino acids. Sequenced material: blood. The clonotype originates from a boy under 10 years old with cystic fibrosis. The chain joins TRBV5-6 to TRBJ1-2, with D uncertain. The CDR3 protein is CASSPNLYYGYTF. The CDR3 nucleotides are TGTGCCAGCAGCCCAAACCTCTACTATGGCTACACCTTC.